Presented here are 26 T cell receptor beta chains from one specimen sequenced in a study of cytomegalovirus exposure and HLA in healthy donors. Measured with immunoSEQ multiplex PCR; TCRdb has only the in-frame clones, and not every one. Of more than 250,000 clones listed, less than 95% are singletons. Material for sequencing was PBMCs. The receptors here all came from a woman aged 30 to 39 in good health and CMV-seronegative.

This clone was found a few times. This rearrangement joins TRBV11-2 to TRBJ2-7; no definite D call. Per the germline V gene, CDR1 is SGHAT and CDR2 is FQNNGV. This CDR3 is 11 amino acids long. Deletions cut 4 bases from V and 2 bases from J, with 3 bases between. The DNA of the CDR3 is TGTGCCAGCAGCTCTCCCTACGAGCAGTACTTC. The encoded protein is CASSSPYEQYF.

This chain joins TRBV7-6 and TRBJ2-7, with D perhaps TRBD2 (5 bases). The CDR3 extends over 15 amino acids. Trimming shortened V by 1 base and J by 4 bases, and 14 bases separated the two germline ends. The germline V gene encodes CDR1 SGHVS and CDR2 FNYEAQ. CDR3 coding DNA: TGTGCCAGCAGCTTAGGGGGTGGACTTTTATACGAGCAGTACTTC. As protein: CASSLGGGLLYEQYF.

The V and J genes are TRBV11-3 and TRBJ2-7, with 11 positions matching TRBD1. The V gene end was trimmed by 3 bases and the J gene end by 5 bases; junction bases not matched to a gene: 15. The CDR3 spans 18 residues. CDR1 SGHNT and CDR2 YENEEA come from the germline V gene. CDR3 sequence reads: CASSFRGAVGQGAHEQYF. The DNA for the CDR3 is TGTGCCAGCAGCTTTCGTGGGGCGGTAGGACAGGGGGCCCACGAGCAGTACTTC.

This clone was found many times. The chain uses TRBV15 and TRBJ2-1; a weak D match, TRBD1 (6 bases). CDR1 and CDR2 from the germline V gene are LNHNV and YYDKDF (reference sequence). Trimming took 5 bases from V and 8 from J, leaving 16 bases between them. The CDR3 spans 14 residues. In nucleotides, the CDR3 is TGTGCCACCAGCGTACGGACAGTCGAGCATGAGCAGTTCTTC. Translated, it gives CATSVRTVEHEQFF.

The chain recombines TRBV28 with TRBJ1-5; D is possibly TRBD1 (6 bases). In germline, CDR1 is MDHEN, CDR2 SYDVKM. The CDR3 is 14 residues long. V was trimmed by 8 bases and J by 7 bases, leaving 18 bases between them. The CDR3 here is CASPTGAFGQPQHF. CDR3 sequence (DNA): TGTGCCAGCCCCACGGGGGCATTTGGACAGCCCCAGCATTTT.

V and J are TRBV28 and TRBJ2-7; D is undetermined. Germline lookup yields CDR1 MDHEN and CDR2 SYDVKM. Trimming cost V 6 bases and J 2 bases, with 11 bases left between them. The CDR3 runs 13 residues. The CDR3 DNA reads TGTGCCAGCAGAAAATCTAACCCCTACGAGCAGTACTTC. Translation: CASRKSNPYEQYF.

The CDR3 DNA reads as TGTGCCAGCAGCCAAGGTTCAGGGGCGGAGACCCAGTACTTC. It translates to CASSQGSGAETQYF. The chain links TRBV4-2 to TRBJ2-5; a weak D match, TRBD1 (6 bases). There are 14 residues in the CDR3. Trimming left V 1 base short and J 5 bases short, with 11 bases between. From germline, CDR1 is LGHNA and CDR2 YNFKEQ.

CDR3 region: CASSLVRGYEQYF. The CDR3 region has the DNA TGTGCCAGCAGCTTAGTGCGAGGTTACGAGCAGTACTTC. This chain connects TRBV7-9 to TRBJ2-7; D remains unclear. The CDR3 length is 13 residues. Germline assignment: CDR1 SEHNR and CDR2 FQNEAQ (reference sequence). The V gene lost 1 base and the J gene lost 4 bases, with 8 bases spanning the gap.

This chain joins TRBV30 and TRBJ2-1; 14 bases agree with TRBD2. The ends lost 8 bases at V and 1 base at J; junction bases unmatched: 4. CDR3 size: 15 residues. Germline V gene data show CDR1 as GTSNPN and CDR2 as SVGIG (reference sequence). The CDR3 reads CAGTSGSHSYNEQFF. CDR3 in DNA: TGTGCCGGGACTAGCGGGAGCCATTCCTACAATGAGCAGTTCTTC.

V gene TRBV28 combines with J gene TRBJ1-4; 9 bases are shared with TRBD1. V lost 4 bases to trimming and J lost 10 bases; unmatched junction nucleotides: 1. Germline V gene data show CDR1 as MDHEN and CDR2 as SYDVKM. The CDR3 covers 12 residues. CDR3 region: CASSWTGAKLFF. The CDR3 nucleotides are TGTGCCAGCAGTTGGACAGGGGCAAAACTGTTTTTT.

This clone was found once. V and J are TRBV6-5 and TRBJ2-7; D possibly corresponds to TRBD2 (7 bases). CDR1 is MNHEY, CDR2 SVGAGI, per germline. Trimming took off 5 bases at V and 5 bases at J, with 16 bases between the two ends. The CDR3 extends over 14 amino acids. CDR3 coding DNA: TGTGCCAGCAGTAGGGGGGGAGGGACGGACGAGCAGTACTTC. It translates to CASSRGGGTDEQYF.

This clone appeared a single time. V usage is TRBV28 and J usage is TRBJ2-1, with D maybe TRBD1 (6 bases). The V gene lost 3 bases and the J gene lost 7 bases, with 10 bases spanning the gap. The V gene's germline CDR1 is MDHEN and CDR2 SYDVKM. This CDR3 comprises 13 residues. The CDR3 DNA is TGTGCCAGCAGTTTTGGGGGCTGGAATGAGCAGTTCTTC. It encodes CASSFGGWNEQFF.

This chain uses TRBV5-4 with TRBJ2-7; the D gene is possibly TRBD1 (5 bases). Looked up from germline, CDR1 is SGHNT and CDR2 is YYREEE (reference sequence). V was clipped by 4 bases and J by 0 bases, with 11 bases between them. This CDR3 comprises 14 residues. CDR3 nucleotides: TGTGCCAGCAGCACGCGGACAAACTCCTACGAGCAGTACTTC. Its protein product is CASSTRTNSYEQYF.

The chain links TRBV14 to TRBJ2-5; D gene uncertain. The CDR3 sequence is 13 residues long. The ends were cut back, 3 bases at V and 2 bases at J, with 7 bases in the middle. Germline values: CDR1 SGHDN, CDR2 FVKESK. The DNA for the CDR3 is TGTGCCAGCAGCCACCGGGCACAAGAGACCCAGTACTTC. Residues: CASSHRAQETQYF.

The J gene is TRBJ2-1, the V gene TRBV6-5; D not resolved. V lost 4 bases and J lost 7, with 14 bases in between. Germline V lookup: CDR1 MNHEY, CDR2 SVGAGI. This CDR3 has 14 amino acids. The CDR3 region has the DNA TGTGCCAGCAGTTCTTGGGGTCAGTCAAATGAGCAGTTCTTC. It codes for CASSSWGQSNEQFF.

This chain links TRBV13 with TRBJ1-3; possibly TRBD1 for D (5 bases). Germline-derived CDR1 and CDR2 are PRHDT and FYEKMQ (reference sequence). The length of the CDR3 is 15 residues. The V end was cut by 0 bases, the J end by 2 bases, with 8 bases between. The CDR3, as DNA: TGTGCCAGCAGCTTAGGCGGGACGGCTGGAAACACCATATATTTT. Its translation is CASSLGGTAGNTIYF.

The rearrangement uses TRBV11-2 and TRBJ2-7, with 7 bases aligning to TRBD2. The CDR3 runs to 13 residues. The junction had 2 bases not matched to a gene; V was cut back by 1 base and J by 5 bases. Looked up from germline, CDR1 is SGHAT and CDR2 is FQNNGV. The CDR3 coding sequence is TGTGCCAGCAGCTTAGGGGGGACTAACGAGCAGTACTTC. It encodes CASSLGGTNEQYF.

The V gene is TRBV11-2, the J gene TRBJ1-2, with 7 bases fitting TRBD1. The germline gives CDR1 SGHAT, CDR2 FQNNGV. Losses at the gene ends were 4 bases for V and 6 bases for J; bases not matched to a gene: 8. The CDR3 is 14 amino acids. CDR3 DNA: TGTGCCAGCAGCTACTACGGGACAGTGGATGGCTACACCTTC. It encodes CASSYYGTVDGYTF.

V is TRBV6-5 and J is TRBJ2-1; TRBD1 matches at 10 bases. This CDR3 region has 15 residues. The V gene's germline CDR1 is MNHEY and CDR2 SVGAGI. V dropped 4 bases and J dropped 8; count of bases not matched to a gene: 8. The CDR3 is CASSSRDRGRDEQFF. CDR3 bases: TGTGCCAGCAGTTCTCGGGACAGGGGCAGGGATGAGCAGTTCTTC.

V usage is TRBV2 and J usage is TRBJ1-5; D might be TRBD1 (6 bases). The V and J ends lost 6 bases and 3 bases respectively, with 15 bases between them. Per germline, CDR1 SNHLY and CDR2 FYNNEI. CDR3 length: 15 amino acids. The CDR3 reads CASSERGADNQPQHF. For the CDR3, the DNA is TGTGCCAGCAGCGAAAGGGGGGCCGACAATCAGCCCCAGCATTTT.

This sequence joins TRBV9 and TRBJ2-7; 7 bases agree with TRBD1. CDR1 is SGDLS, CDR2 YYNGEE, per germline. V was clipped by 4 bases and J by 0 bases; unmatched bases: 13. The CDR3 consists of 17 residues. The CDR3 DNA follows: TGTGCCAGCAGCACCAACCCCCTGGGACAGAGCTCCTACGAGCAGTACTTC. Translated, it gives CASSTNPLGQSSYEQYF.

The J gene is TRBJ2-1, the V gene TRBV27; D call uncertain. Trimming removed 0 bases at V and 6 bases at J, with 6 bases between. CDR1 and CDR2 from the germline V gene are MNHEY and SMNVEV (reference sequence). The CDR3 is 13 amino acids. The CDR3 DNA reads TGTGCCAGCAGTTTATCCAGGCGCAATGAGCAGTTCTTC. Amino acids: CASSLSRRNEQFF.

This sequence joins TRBV7-2 and TRBJ2-7; weak D call: TRBD2 (6 bases). The germline V gene has CDR1 SGHTA and CDR2 FQGNSA. V lost 1 base and J lost 6, with 13 bases in between. The CDR3 contains 14 residues. The CDR3 DNA sequence: TGTGCCAGCAGCTTAGACCGACTAGTGTTCGAGCAGTACTTC. It is translated as CASSLDRLVFEQYF.

The rearrangement uses TRBV29-1 and TRBJ2-7; D is perhaps TRBD2 (6 bases). Germline V gene lookup returns CDR1 SQVTM and CDR2 ANQGSEA. The CDR3 length is 12 residues. CDR3 DNA sequence: TGCAGTGTCCGGGACTCCTCCTACGAGCAGTACTTC. This codes for CSVRDSSYEQYF.

Here the CDR3 reads CASSSDRGTPYEQYF. CDR3 DNA: TGTGCCAGCAGCTCGGACAGAGGCACCCCCTACGAGCAGTACTTC. The rearrangement joins TRBV11-3 to TRBJ2-7; tentative D call: TRBD1 (6 bases). Germline assignment: CDR1 SGHNT and CDR2 YENEEA. This CDR3 has 15 amino acids. V was pared by 4 bases and J by 2 bases, with 15 bases between.

This chain links TRBV28 with TRBJ1-1, with no clear D. This CDR3 comprises 14 residues. The germline CDR1 and CDR2 sequences are MDHEN and SYDVKM. The V end was cut by 3 bases, the J end by 0 bases, with 8 bases between. The CDR3 DNA reads TGTGCCAGCAGTTTTAGGACGGTGAACACTGAAGCTTTCTTT. It codes for CASSFRTVNTEAFF.